The present entry profiles one TCR beta chain with its context. This record belongs to a study of cytomegalovirus exposure and HLA in healthy donors. Germline V CDR1 and CDR2: SGHTA, FQGNSA. V gave up 5 bases and J gave up 3 bases, with 13 bases separating them. The CDR3 has 14 amino acids. Primers: 60 Vbeta forward and 13 Jbeta reverse. The repertoire was sequenced with immunoSEQ multiplex PCR; TCRdb's copy has only in-frame clones and lacks some. This table has roughly 140,000 clones, approximately 80% appearing once. V gene TRBV7-2 combines with J gene TRBJ1-1; no firm D call. Sample: PBMCs. This clonotype originated in a man in his forties in good health and CMV-seronegative. The DNA for the CDR3 is TGTGCCAGCAGCAACCAAGCGGGCGACACTGAAGCTTTCTTT. Its protein is CASSNQAGDTEAFF.